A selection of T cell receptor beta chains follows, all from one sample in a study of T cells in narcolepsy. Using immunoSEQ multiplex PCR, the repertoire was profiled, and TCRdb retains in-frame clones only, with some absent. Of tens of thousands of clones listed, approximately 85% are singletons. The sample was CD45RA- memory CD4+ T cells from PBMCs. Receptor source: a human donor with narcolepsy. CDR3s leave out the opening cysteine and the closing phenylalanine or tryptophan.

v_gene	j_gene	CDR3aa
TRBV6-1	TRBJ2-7	ASGRSYEQY
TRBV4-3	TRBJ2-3	ASSLTEGADTQY
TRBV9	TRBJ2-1	ASSESGREQF
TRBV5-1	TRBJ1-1	ASSSARDPTEAF
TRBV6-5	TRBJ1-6	ASSLNRGSPLH
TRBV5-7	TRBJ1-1	ATSTDKGTEAF
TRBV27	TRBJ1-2	ASSFMTGGADGNGYT
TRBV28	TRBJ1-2	ASSSWDRVAYGYT
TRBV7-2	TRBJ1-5	ASSSSTGENQPQH
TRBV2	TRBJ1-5	ATNRDRRNQPQH
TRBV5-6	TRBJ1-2	ASSLVGTSRGYT
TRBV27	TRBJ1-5	ASSGQGAGQPQH
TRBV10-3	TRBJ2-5	AISELQETQY
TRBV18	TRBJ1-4	ASSDSSGKLTNEKLF
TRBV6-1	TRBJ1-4	ASTTGFENEKLF
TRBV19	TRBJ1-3	ASSIRGSGNTIY
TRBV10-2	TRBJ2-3	ASQGETDTQY
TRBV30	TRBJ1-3	ASIYRDRGNTIY
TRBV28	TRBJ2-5	ASTEPPGGQY
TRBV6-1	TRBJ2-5	ASLLQETQY
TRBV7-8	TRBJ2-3	ASSLAFGQGTDTQY
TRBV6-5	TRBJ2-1	ASRSIGGAFNEQF
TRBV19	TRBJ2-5	ASSSLQSTGGVETQY
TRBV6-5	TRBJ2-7	ASTGGGSVHEQY
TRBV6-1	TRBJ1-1	AGRSERWNTEAF
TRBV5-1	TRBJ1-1	ASSLVGHEAF
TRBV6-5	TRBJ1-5	ASSRQGEGNQPQH
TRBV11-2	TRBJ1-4	ASSLMGQGEKLF
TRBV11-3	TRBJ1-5	ASSLCQPQH
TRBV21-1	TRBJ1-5	ASSKVKGRQPQH
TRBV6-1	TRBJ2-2	ASTGQWNTGELF
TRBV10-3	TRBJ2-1	AISATVPYNEQF
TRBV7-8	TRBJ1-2	ASSLLVGAYNYGYT
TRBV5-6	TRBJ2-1	ASSETSGGNNEQF
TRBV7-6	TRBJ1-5	ASSSGQGGQPQH
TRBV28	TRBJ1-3	ASSAQGPSSGNTIY
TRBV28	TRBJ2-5	ASSLSSRHQETQY
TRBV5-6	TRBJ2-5	ASSLAGTSGGRETQY
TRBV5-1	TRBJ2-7	ASSWGTSGDEQY
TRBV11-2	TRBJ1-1	ASSSGNTEAF
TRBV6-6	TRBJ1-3	ATHSPGAGNTIY
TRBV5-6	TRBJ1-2	ASHSHRSNYGYT
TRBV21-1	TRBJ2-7	ASSKEGDRGSPYEQY
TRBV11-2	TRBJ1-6	ASSWGPDLPTH
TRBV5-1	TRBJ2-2	ASSLARGTGELF